What follows are 23 T cell receptor beta chains derived from one specimen sequenced in a study of T-cell memory formation after mild COVID-19. Via MiXCR, TCRdb re-called the 5' RACE reads, giving one row per CDR3 protein. Of some 330,000 distinct CDR3 sequences listed, over 20% are singletons. Sequencing was done on a sample of PBMCs or a T cell subset sorted from them (not recorded which). The receptors originated from an adult woman who had mild COVID-19 (a few samples of this study predate the infection). Cell type and time point are not known.

The table lists this clonotype with a few counts. CDR3 sequence (DNA): TGTGCCAGCAGCGTTGAGGGCTATGGCTACACCTTC. Its translation: CASSVEGYGYTF. The gene calls are TRBV9 and TRBJ1-2, with D uncertain. Germline CDR1 SGDLS, CDR2 YYNGEE. V was pared by 2 bases and J by 4 bases, with 6 bases between. This CDR3 is built from 12 residues. The variable domain in full, with the rest retrieved from reference TRBV9 and TRBJ1-2, is DSGVTQTPKHLITATGQRVTLRCSPRSGDLSVYWYQQSLDQGLQFLIQYYNGEERAKGNILERFSAQQFPDLHSELNLSSLELGDSALYFCASSVEGYGYTFGSGTRLTVV.

This clonotype has just a few counts. This chain connects TRBV12-3 or TRBV12-4 to TRBJ2-1, with 9 bases that match TRBD1. V lost 1 base to trimming and J lost 7 bases; unmatched junction nucleotides: 2. CDR3 length: 14 residues. For the CDR3, the DNA is TGTGCCAGCAGTTTAGAGACAGGGGGGAATGAGCAGTTCTTC. It codes for CASSLETGGNEQFF.

The V gene is TRBV12-3 or TRBV12-4, the J gene TRBJ1-1; D is uncertain. V was clipped by 7 bases and J by 0 bases, with 12 bases between them. The CDR3 is 14 residues long. The CDR3 loop reads CASTLARLNTEAFF. The CDR3 coding sequence is TGTGCCAGCACCCTAGCGAGGCTGAACACTGAAGCTTTCTTT.

CDR3 sequence: CASSPAGLAGVRTGELFF. As DNA, the CDR3 is TGTGCCAGCAGCCCCGCAGGACTAGCGGGAGTGAGAACCGGGGAGCTGTTTTTT. J is TRBJ2-2 and V is TRBV7-2, with TRBD2 matching over 13 bases. The germline gives CDR1 SGHTA, CDR2 FQGNSA. With 5 bases clipped from V and 5 bases from J, the junction kept 11 bases outside the gene matches. The CDR3 loop spans 18 amino acids.

This clonotype has only a few counts. The V call is TRBV27, the J call TRBJ2-7, with 8 bases fitting TRBD1. This CDR3 spans 14 amino acids. The J segment lost 6 bases and the V segment lost 3 bases, leaving 7 bases of the junction unmatched. Germline CDR1 reads MNHEY; CDR2 reads SMNVEV (reference sequence). The chain's CDR3 is CASSFDRGFSEQYF. In DNA form, the CDR3 reads TGTGCCAGCAGTTTCGACAGGGGATTCTCCGAGCAGTACTTC.

The chain links TRBV20-1 to TRBJ2-7; 7 bases fit TRBD1. The CDR3 consists of 16 residues. Germline V CDR1 and CDR2: DFQATT, SNEGSKA (reference sequence). The V and J ends lost 3 bases and 0 bases, in that order; junction bases with no gene match: 11. DNA of the CDR3: TGCAGTGCTAGTGTACCCCCGACAGGGACCTCCTACGAGCAGTACTTC. As protein: CSASVPPTGTSYEQYF.

The CDR3, as DNA: TGTGCCAGCAGCCCCTCCCTAGCTAGGGACAATGAGCAGTTCTTC. As protein: CASSPSLARDNEQFF. This rearrangement joins TRBV4-2 to TRBJ2-1; tentative D call: TRBD2 (5 bases). Germline CDR1 reads LGHNA; CDR2 reads YNFKEQ. V was clipped by 4 bases and J by 5 bases, with 15 bases between them. This CDR3 comprises 15 residues.

This clonotype was detected only a few times. The J gene is TRBJ1-5, the V gene TRBV5-1; D remains unclear. The CDR3 loop spans 14 amino acids. The germline CDR1 and CDR2 sequences are SGHRS and YFSETQ. The ends were cut back, 0 bases at V and 6 bases at J, with 10 bases in the middle. DNA for the CDR3: TGCGCCAGCAGCTTGGGGGGAGGGTTTCAGCCCCAGCATTTT. Residues: CASSLGGGFQPQHF.

The genes are TRBV4-1 and TRBJ2-1; TRBD2 agrees at 8 bases. Germline CDR1 is MGHRA and CDR2 is YSYEKL. V shed 0 bases and J 6 bases; nucleotides not matched to a gene: 7. The CDR3 is made up of 16 amino acids. The CDR3 here is CASSQDGGLAGNEQFF. CDR3 coding DNA: TGCGCCAGCAGCCAAGACGGAGGACTAGCCGGCAATGAGCAGTTCTTC.

This clonotype occurred many times. The V and J genes are TRBV7-9 and TRBJ2-7; no reliable D call. The CDR3 covers 12 residues. Trimming took off 3 bases at V and 0 bases at J, with 3 bases between the two ends. Looked up from germline, CDR1 is SEHNR and CDR2 is FQNEAQ (reference sequence). CDR3 coding DNA: TGTGCCAGCAGCTTTAGCTCCTACGAGCAGTACTTC. It encodes CASSFSSYEQYF.

The J gene is TRBJ2-1, the V gene TRBV6-5, with D possibly matching TRBD2 (6 bases). This CDR3 has 12 amino acids. V shed 5 bases and J shed 15 bases, with 17 bases lying between them. The V gene's germline CDR1 is MNHEY and CDR2 SVGAGI. Written as DNA, the CDR3 is TGTGCCAGCAGTAACGGGGGAGACCGTTGGTTCTTC. Its protein is CASSNGGDRWFF.

The chain is built from TRBV19 and TRBJ2-3, with TRBD2 matching 8 bases. After removal of 2 bases from V and 5 bases from J, the junction contained 0 bases not matched to a gene. The germline CDR1 and CDR2 sequences are LNHDA and SQIVND (reference sequence). This CDR3 spans 13 amino acids. The CDR3 bases are TGTGCCAGTAGTATAACTAGCGGAGATACGCAGTATTTT. This translates into CASSITSGDTQYF.

The CDR3 loop is CASSPRTGMAEAFF. The CDR3 DNA follows: TGTGCCAGCAGCCCCCGGACAGGGATGGCTGAAGCTTTCTTT. This chain uses TRBV7-9 with TRBJ1-1, with 8 bases lining up with TRBD1. Per germline, CDR1 SEHNR and CDR2 FQNEAQ (reference sequence). The CDR3 covers 14 residues. Trimming removed 5 bases from V and 6 bases from J; junction bases left unmatched: 8.

This clonotype was counted ten times or more. The gene calls are TRBV7-3 and TRBJ1-6; TRBD1 is a possible D gene (6 bases). The CDR3 length is 15 residues. Trimming left V 6 bases short and J 8 bases short, with 17 bases between. Germline V gene sequence: CDR1 SGHTA, CDR2 FQGTGA. CDR3 DNA sequence: TGTGCCAGCAGGCCACAGGGACATTCGGATTCACCCCTCCACTTT. Encoded protein: CASRPQGHSDSPLHF. The entire variable domain, with the rest obtained from reference TRBV7-3 and TRBJ1-6, is as follows: GAGVSQTPSNKVTEKGKYVELRCDPISGHTALYWYRQSLGQGPEFLIYFQGTGAADDSGLPNDRFFAVRPEGSVSTLKIQRTERGDSAVYLCASRPQGHSDSPLHFGNGTRLTVT.

This chain links TRBV12-3 or TRBV12-4 with TRBJ1-3; no clear D gene. The CDR3 covers 13 residues. The V end was cut by 3 bases, the J end by 4 bases, with 7 bases between. CDR3 region: CASSFFSGNTIYF. CDR3 bases: TGTGCCAGCAGTTTCTTCTCCGGAAACACCATATATTTT.

The chain couples TRBV9 to TRBJ2-3; 7 nucleotides agree with TRBD2. Germline assignment: CDR1 SGDLS and CDR2 YYNGEE. There are 15 residues in the CDR3. With V trimmed by 2 bases and J by 2 bases, 5 bases remained unmatched. CDR3 sequence: CASSVTAGVTDTQYF. The DNA of the CDR3 is TGTGCCAGCAGCGTCACGGCGGGGGTCACAGATACGCAGTATTTT.

This clonotype was recorded a few times. The V gene is TRBV7-9, the J gene TRBJ2-7; perhaps TRBD2 as D (5 bases). This CDR3 contains 16 residues. V dropped 1 base and J dropped 2 bases, with 15 bases sitting between them. Germline CDR1 reads SEHNR; CDR2 reads FQNEAQ (reference sequence). The chain's CDR3 is CASSLGTLDIPYEQYF. Written as DNA, the CDR3 is TGTGCCAGCAGCTTAGGGACTTTGGATATTCCCTACGAGCAGTACTTC.

V is TRBV3-1 and J is TRBJ1-4, with D perhaps matching TRBD1 (5 bases). Germline lookup yields CDR1 LGHDT and CDR2 YNNKEL (reference sequence). With 8 bases removed from V and 5 bases from J, the gap between germline ends came to 18 bases. The CDR3 loop spans 15 amino acids. The CDR3 spells CASRHRGTRNEKLFF. CDR3 coding DNA: TGTGCCAGCCGTCATCGCGGGACTCGAAATGAAAAACTGTTTTTT.

This chain's CDR3 is CASSPSGSGEQYF. The CDR3 nucleotides are TGTGCCAGCTCACCGAGCGGGTCGGGGGAGCAGTACTTC. The V call is TRBV18, the J call TRBJ2-7; possibly TRBD2 for D (6 bases). The CDR3 sequence is 13 residues long. Trimming stripped 3 bases from V and 7 bases from J, with 13 bases between. CDR1 and CDR2 (germline): KGHSH, LQKENI. The variable domain in full, with the rest retrieved from reference TRBV18 and TRBJ2-7, is NAGVMQNPRHLVRRRGQEARLRCSPMKGHSHVYWYRQLPEEGLKFMVYLQKENIIDESGMPKERFSAEFPKEGPSILRIQQVVRGDSAAYFCASSPSGSGEQYFGPGTRLTVT.

The gene calls are TRBV6-6 and TRBJ1-1; D remains ambiguous. The V and J ends lost 5 bases and 5 bases respectively, with 15 bases between them. The CDR3 contains 14 residues. Germline CDR1 and CDR2: MNHNY and SVGAGI (reference sequence). CDR3 loop: CASSQDRLGTEAFF. CDR3 nucleotide sequence: TGTGCCAGCAGTCAGGACCGGTTGGGGACTGAAGCTTTCTTT.

Here the CDR3 DNA reads TGTGCCAGCCTCCCAGCGGGGGGAAGCACAGATACGCAGTATTTT. Protein product: CASLPAGGSTDTQYF. J is TRBJ2-3 and V is TRBV2; 9 positions match TRBD2. Unmatched junction bases numbered 6, after V lost 8 bases and J lost 0 bases. The germline V gene has CDR1 SNHLY and CDR2 FYNNEI. The CDR3 runs to 15 residues. Complete variable domain (other parts from reference TRBV2 and TRBJ2-3): EPEVTQTPSHQVTQMGQEVILRCVPISNHLYFYWYRQILGQKVEFLVSFYNNEISEKSEIFDDQFSVERPDGSNFTLKIRSTKLEDSAMYFCASLPAGGSTDTQYFGPGTRLTVL.

This clonotype was counted a few times. The J gene is TRBJ2-1, the V gene TRBV29-1; D unresolved. Trimming left V 7 bases short and J 5 bases short, with 6 bases between. The germline gives CDR1 SQVTM, CDR2 ANQGSEA. The CDR3 has 10 amino acids. The CDR3 DNA follows: TGCAGCGCAGCCCACAATGAGCAGTTCTTC. It translates to CSAAHNEQFF.

This clonotype was detected ten times or more. This chain uses TRBV27 with TRBJ2-5, with 7 nucleotides matching TRBD2. CDR3 length: 15 amino acids. From germline, CDR1 is MNHEY and CDR2 SMNVEV (reference sequence). After removal of 10 bases from V and 3 bases from J, the junction contained 14 bases not matched to a gene. Here the CDR3 reads CATKKVAGLEETQYF. The CDR3 DNA is TGTGCCACCAAAAAAGTGGCAGGACTAGAAGAGACCCAGTACTTC.